The 19 T cell receptor beta chains below all came from one sample that was sequenced in a study of cytomegalovirus exposure and HLA in healthy donors. Data came from immunoSEQ multiplex PCR; TCRdb stores just in-frame clones and leaves some out. This table has 150,000 to 170,000 clones, approximately 86% appearing once. Sequencing used PBMCs. These receptors originate from a man between 18 and 35 years old in good health and CMV-seropositive.

The rearrangement uses TRBV4-2 and TRBJ2-1; 7 bases align to TRBD2. Germline CDR1 reads LGHNA; CDR2 reads YNFKEQ. This CDR3 region has 16 residues. V lost 4 bases and J lost 8; bases outside the gene matches: 14. In nucleotides, the CDR3 is TGTGCCAGCAGCCCTCGTGGGGAGGGCCACGGGGATGAGCAGTTCTTC. This translates into CASSPRGEGHGDEQFF.

The chain carries TRBV10-2 and TRBJ2-1; D possibly corresponds to TRBD1 (6 bases). Germline CDR1 and CDR2: WSHSY and SAAADI. The CDR3 sequence is 15 residues long. With 6 bases removed from V and 3 bases from J, the gap between germline ends came to 15 bases. CDR3 loop: CASSRQTGGYNEQFF. Here the CDR3 DNA reads TGCGCCAGCAGCCGACAGACAGGCGGCTACAATGAGCAGTTCTTC.

V is TRBV27 and J is TRBJ1-2; 8 bases are shared with TRBD1. Germline lookup yields CDR1 MNHEY and CDR2 SMNVEV (reference sequence). There are 14 residues in the CDR3. J lost 3 bases, V lost 4 bases, and 4 bases had no gene match. CDR3 loop: CASSWTGFDYGYTF. The CDR3 bases are TGTGCCAGCAGTTGGACAGGGTTCGACTATGGCTACACCTTC.

The CDR3 DNA sequence: TGCGCCAGCAGTGTCGGGACAGGGTATGGCTACACCTTC. Its protein is CASSVGTGYGYTF. The chain joins TRBV10-2 to TRBJ1-2; 9 positions agree with TRBD1. Per germline, CDR1 WSHSY and CDR2 SAAADI. CDR3 length equals 13 residues. Trimming removed 4 bases from V and 5 bases from J; junction bases left unmatched: 2.

The chain combines TRBV5-4 with TRBJ2-2; possibly TRBD2 for D (5 bases). Germline CDR1 and CDR2: SGHNT and YYREEE (reference sequence). V lost 4 bases to trimming and J lost 0 bases, with 10 bases between them. The CDR3 spans 15 residues. CDR3 sequence: CASSPSGTNTGELFF. For the CDR3, the DNA is TGTGCCAGCAGCCCGTCGGGGACGAACACCGGGGAGCTGTTTTTT.

The genes are TRBV13 and TRBJ2-2; 8 positions agree with TRBD1. The junction had 5 bases not matched to a gene; V was cut back by 5 bases and J by 3 bases. Germline V gene data show CDR1 as PRHDT and CDR2 as FYEKMQ (reference sequence). The CDR3 has 15 residues. CDR3: CASSPKDRDTGELFF. CDR3 DNA sequence: TGTGCCAGCAGCCCTAAGGACAGGGACACCGGGGAGCTGTTTTTT.

The rearrangement joins TRBV5-4 to TRBJ2-4, with 7 bases lining up with TRBD1. V dropped 7 bases and J dropped 0; count of bases not matched to a gene: 10. This CDR3 contains 16 residues. In germline, CDR1 is SGHNT, CDR2 YYREEE (reference sequence). The CDR3: CASPIGGQIAKNIQYF. The CDR3 region has the DNA TGTGCCAGCCCCATTGGGGGACAGATAGCCAAAAACATTCAGTACTTC.

V usage is TRBV7-9 and J usage is TRBJ1-5; D is uncertain. Germline lookup yields CDR1 SEHNR and CDR2 FQNEAQ (reference sequence). V was clipped by 7 bases and J by 6 bases, with 16 bases between them. The CDR3 is 14 amino acids. CDR3 DNA: TGTGCCAGCACCCCCCCGGGGAGGAGTCAGCCCCAGCATTTT. Its protein is CASTPPGRSQPQHF.

The chain links TRBV19 to TRBJ1-5; D unresolved. The CDR3 totals 16 residues. Trimming took off 3 bases at V and 2 bases at J, with 14 bases between the two ends. Germline values: CDR1 LNHDA, CDR2 SQIVND (reference sequence). CDR3 bases: TGTGCCAGTAGTATCTTCGAGGGCGGTGGCAATCAGCCCCAGCATTTT. Translated: CASSIFEGGGNQPQHF.

The chain joins TRBV11-1 to TRBJ2-7; 10 bases match TRBD1. The trim removed 3 bases at V and 8 bases at J, leaving 4 bases unmatched. Germline values: CDR1 SGHAT, CDR2 FQDESV (reference sequence). This CDR3 region has 13 residues. The CDR3 region has the DNA TGTGCCAGCAGCTTGGGACAGGGGAACAAGCAGTACTTC. Translating gives CASSLGQGNKQYF.

This clone was found a few times. The chain is built from TRBV6-4 and TRBJ1-6, with D perhaps matching TRBD1 (5 bases). Trimming left V 7 bases short and J 7 bases short, with 20 bases between. Per the germline V gene, CDR1 is MRHNA and CDR2 is SNTAGT. The CDR3 spans 16 residues. Here the CDR3 reads CASTTARGTENSPLHF. The CDR3 DNA reads as TGTGCCAGCACCACCGCGCGGGGGACGGAGAATTCACCCCTCCACTTT.

The genes are TRBV7-3 and TRBJ2-1; 7 positions match TRBD2. This CDR3 comprises 16 residues. Germline V gene data show CDR1 as SGHTA and CDR2 as FQGTGA. After removal of 0 bases from V and 4 bases from J, the junction contained 6 bases not matched to a gene. This CDR3 is CASSLTDGRPYNEQFF. In DNA form, the CDR3 reads TGTGCCAGCAGCTTAACGGACGGGAGGCCGTACAATGAGCAGTTCTTC.

The chain recombines TRBV13 with TRBJ2-2, with 8 bases identical to TRBD2. V was clipped by 2 bases and J by 3 bases; unmatched bases: 2. Germline V CDR1 and CDR2: PRHDT, FYEKMQ (reference sequence). The CDR3 spans 15 residues. The CDR3: CASSLRTSHTGELFF. The CDR3 bases are TGTGCCAGCAGCTTACGGACTAGCCACACCGGGGAGCTGTTTTTT.

The CDR3 sequence is CASSQTGTEQYF. The CDR3 nucleotides are TGTGCCAGCAGCCAGACAGGGACCGAGCAGTACTTC. The chain employs TRBV5-4 and TRBJ2-7, with TRBD1 matching over 7 bases. Trimming cost V 4 bases and J 6 bases; bases outside gene matches: 4. CDR1 and CDR2 from the germline V gene are SGHNT and YYREEE (reference sequence). There are 12 residues in the CDR3.

The J gene is TRBJ2-7, the V gene TRBV27; possible D gene TRBD1, 6 bases. Germline values: CDR1 MNHEY, CDR2 SMNVEV (reference sequence). This CDR3 is 15 amino acids long. Trimming stripped 2 bases from V and 0 bases from J, with 11 bases between. The CDR3 loop reads CASSLITGSSYEQYF. In DNA, the CDR3 is TGTGCCAGCAGTTTAATTACAGGGAGCTCCTACGAGCAGTACTTC.

The chain carries TRBV25-1 and TRBJ1-1, with 7 bases fitting TRBD1. Unmatched junction bases numbered 2, after V lost 4 bases and J lost 3 bases. CDR1 MGHDK and CDR2 SYGVNS come from the germline V gene. The CDR3 contains 13 residues. The CDR3 bases are TGTGCCAGCAGTGGACAGGGATACACTGAAGCTTTCTTT. Translated: CASSGQGYTEAFF. Complete variable domain (other parts from reference TRBV25-1 and TRBJ1-1): EADIYQTPRYLVIGTGKKITLECSQTMGHDKMYWYQQDPGMELHLIHYSYGVNSTEKGDLSSESTVSRIRTEHFPLTLESARPSHTSQYLCASSGQGYTEAFFGQGTRLTVV.

This rearrangement joins TRBV27 to TRBJ2-1; TRBD1 aligns across 12 bases. Germline lookup yields CDR1 MNHEY and CDR2 SMNVEV (reference sequence). V was pared by 7 bases and J by 9 bases, with 16 bases of the junction left unmatched. This CDR3 has 17 amino acids. The CDR3 DNA reads TGTGCCAGCACCATTAGGGGGACAGGGGGCCGTTTCTCTGAGCAGTTCTTC. Amino acids: CASTIRGTGGRFSEQFF.

The chain recombines TRBV2 with TRBJ2-7, with 10 bases lining up with TRBD1. Trimming took 6 bases from V and 4 from J; bases not matched to a gene: 9. CDR3 length: 15 amino acids. Germline V gene sequence: CDR1 SNHLY, CDR2 FYNNEI. CDR3 DNA sequence: TGTGCCAGCAGACCTAGGACAGGGGGAAGGTACGAGCAGTACTTC. This gives the protein CASRPRTGGRYEQYF.

The rearrangement links TRBV27 to TRBJ2-7; 10 positions match TRBD1. The CDR3 extends over 15 amino acids. CDR1 is MNHEY and CDR2 is SMNVEV in the germline V gene (reference sequence). V lost 7 bases, J lost 2 bases, and 8 bases stayed unmatched. CDR3 sequence: CASTLSGTGAYEQYF. In DNA form, the CDR3 reads TGTGCCAGCACCTTATCCGGGACAGGGGCCTACGAGCAGTACTTC.